This T cell receptor (beta chain) appears in the sequencing data of a study of blood T cell repertoires in COVID-19. Study details: Sites across the United States, Italy and Spain contributed samples from acute and convalescent COVID-19.

Authors' data handling: Cell counts per sample came from amplifying reference gene primers. Profiled with immunoSEQ multiplex PCR; TCRdb holds only in-frame clones, not every one. V and J calls and clone size come straight from that table; D and trimming were deduced from the DNA. The sample records 500,000 or so clones, about 90% being singletons. Living in about two dozen US areas, the participants were between roughly 18 and 90 years of age. The clonotype was recovered from a woman younger than 35 who had recovered from COVID-19. Sequences were obtained from PBMCs or T cells enriched from blood (not recorded which).

DNA for the CDR3: TGTGCCAGCAGTTACTCGGGGGGAGGGCTTGAAAAACTGTTTTTT. Encoded protein: CASSYSGGGLEKLFF. V gene TRBV6-5 combines with J gene TRBJ1-4, with TRBD1 as a possible D gene (5 bases). Between the trimmed V and J ends, which lost 0 bases and 7 bases, there was a span of 12 bases. The CDR3 length is 15 residues. Germline-derived CDR1 and CDR2 are MNHEY and SVGAGI.